These T cell receptor beta chains were read from a single sample in a study of cytomegalovirus exposure and HLA in healthy donors. Produced via immunoSEQ multiplex PCR; TCRdb's table is partial and in-frame only. Among roughly 220,000 clones listed, approximately 78% were seen once. The sequenced material came from PBMCs. The receptors originated from a woman aged 40-49 years in good health and CMV-seronegative. Each CDR3 is given with its conserved first and last residue. A D gene is named only where the DNA matches it firmly. Size is omitted from some rows. Given values are once, few, many or a class for expanded clones.

v_gene	d_gene	j_gene	abundance	CDR3nt	CDR3aa
TRBV6-6	.	TRBJ2-1	.	TGTGCCAGCAGTGCGGTAAACAATGAGCAGTTCTTC	CASSAVNNEQFF
TRBV19	TRBD1	TRBJ2-1	.	TGTGCCAGTAGTAAGGGGCAGGGACAGGGGATGAACAATGAGCAGTTCTTC	CASSKGQGQGMNNEQFF
TRBV7-2	.	TRBJ2-7	.	TGTGCCAGCAGCTTAGGCCCTAGGTACGAGCAGTACTTC	CASSLGPRYEQYF
TRBV10-3	TRBD2	TRBJ2-7	once	TGTGCCATCAGTGGGCAGGGACTATCGGGAAACTACGAGCAGTACTTC	CAISGQGLSGNYEQYF
TRBV4-1	TRBD1	TRBJ1-2	.	TGCGCCAGCAGCCAAGAGGTGACAGGGACCTATGGCTACACCTTC	CASSQEVTGTYGYTF
TRBV7-9	.	TRBJ1-5	.	TGTGCCAGCAGCCCGGACTACCTCGATCAGCCCCAGCATTTT	CASSPDYLDQPQHF
TRBV6-5	.	TRBJ2-7	few	TGTGCCAGCAGGGATGCGGGATACGAGCAGTACTTC	CASRDAGYEQYF
TRBV29-1	TRBD2	TRBJ2-5	.	TGCAGCGTTGACGTAGCGGGGGAGACCCAGTACTTC	CSVDVAGETQYF
TRBV14	TRBD1	TRBJ2-6	.	TGTGCCAGCAGCCAGAGACAGGGTCTAGCTGGAGGGGCCAACGTCCTGACTTTC	CASSQRQGLAGGANVLTF
TRBV28	TRBD1	TRBJ1-1	.	TGTGCCAGCAGTCCTACCGTGGGACAGGGGGCGACTGAAGCTTTCTTT	CASSPTVGQGATEAFF
TRBV5-8	TRBD2	TRBJ2-7	once	TGTGCCAGCAGCTTGGTGGGACTAGCCTTGGGCACCTACGAGCAGTACTTC	CASSLVGLALGTYEQYF
TRBV6-5	TRBD1	TRBJ1-3	few	TGTGCCATCCAAGCGGACAGGTATTCTGGAAACACCATATATTTT	CAIQADRYSGNTIYF
TRBV9	.	TRBJ2-7	.	TGTGCCAGCAGCGTAGGCGGGACTGCCTCCTACGAGCAGTACTTC	CASSVGGTASYEQYF
TRBV5-1	.	TRBJ2-5	.	TGCGCCAGCAGCTTGGGAGCGGACCAAGAGACCCAGTACTTC	CASSLGADQETQYF
TRBV10-3	.	TRBJ2-3	.	TGTGCCATCAGTGGGGAGCGGTCAACAGATACGCAGTATTTT	CAISGERSTDTQYF
TRBV11-3	TRBD2	TRBJ2-3	.	TGTGCCAGCAGCTCCTGGACTAGCGGGAGTAGCACAGATACGCAGTATTTT	CASSSWTSGSSTDTQYF
TRBV5-4	.	TRBJ1-2	.	TGTGCCAGCAGCTTTGTCATGGGCCCTTCTAACTATGGCTACACCTTC	CASSFVMGPSNYGYTF
TRBV18	TRBD1	TRBJ1-4	.	TGTGCCAGCTCACTTGACTACAGGGGGCTCAATGAAAAACTGTTTTTT	CASSLDYRGLNEKLFF
TRBV19	TRBD2	TRBJ2-2	.	TGTGCCAGTAGCTTCGGGGGGGCCGGGGAGCTGTTTTTT	CASSFGGAGELFF
TRBV6-1	.	TRBJ2-7	few	TGTGCCAGCAGTTCCGGCAGGAGGAGCTCCTACGAGCAGTACTTC	CASSSGRRSSYEQYF
TRBV18	.	TRBJ2-7	.	TGTGCCAGCTCACCACTGAGGGGGAACTACGAGCAGTACTTC	CASSPLRGNYEQYF
TRBV27	TRBD2	TRBJ2-1	once	TGTGCCAGCATCCGGACCGGGACTAGCGGTTACAATGAGCAGTTCTTC	CASIRTGTSGYNEQFF
TRBV19	.	TRBJ2-3	.	TGTGCCAGTAGTTTGTTGGGGAGAGCAGATACGCAGTATTTT	CASSLLGRADTQYF
TRBV28	.	TRBJ1-5	.	TGTGCCAGCCACGGACTGTTTAGAAATCAGCCCCAGCATTTT	CASHGLFRNQPQHF
TRBV6-1	TRBD2	TRBJ2-1	.	TGTGCCACCAGGGCAGCGGGGAACAACTACAATGAGCAGTTCTTC	CATRAAGNNYNEQFF
TRBV4-1	TRBD1	TRBJ2-7	.	TGCGCCAGCAGCCAAATCACAGGGGTTGAGCAGTACTTC	CASSQITGVEQYF
TRBV7-8	.	TRBJ1-2	.	TGTGCCAGCAGCCGACTTGGTTCTTCCTATGGCTACACCTTC	CASSRLGSSYGYTF
TRBV28	.	TRBJ2-6	few	TGTGCCAGCAGTTTCAGGGTGTCCTCTGGGGCCAACGTCCTGACTTTC	CASSFRVSSGANVLTF
TRBV19	.	TRBJ1-2	.	TGTGCCAGTACTAGGGGAGCAGGGGCCCCGAAGAAAGACTATGGCTACACCTTC	CASTRGAGAPKKDYGYTF
TRBV10-3	TRBD1	TRBJ1-1	once	TGTGCCATCAGCCAGGGGGGCACTGAAGCTTTCTTT	CAISQGGTEAFF
TRBV19	.	TRBJ1-1	.	TGTGCCAGCATGGATTACACAGAGAACACTGAAGCTTTCTTT	CASMDYTENTEAFF